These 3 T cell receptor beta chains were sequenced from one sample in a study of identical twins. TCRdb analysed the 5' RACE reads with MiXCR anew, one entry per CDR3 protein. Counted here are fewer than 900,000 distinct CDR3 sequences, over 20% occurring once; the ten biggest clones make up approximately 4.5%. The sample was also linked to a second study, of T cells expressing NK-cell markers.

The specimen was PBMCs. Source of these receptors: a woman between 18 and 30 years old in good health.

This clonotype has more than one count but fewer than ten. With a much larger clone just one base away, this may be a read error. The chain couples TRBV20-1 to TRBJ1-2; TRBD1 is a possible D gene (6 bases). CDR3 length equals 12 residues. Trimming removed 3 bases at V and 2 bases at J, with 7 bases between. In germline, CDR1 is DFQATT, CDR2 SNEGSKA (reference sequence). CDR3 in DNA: TGCAGTGCTAGTGGACAGAACTATGGCTACACCTTC. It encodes CSASGQNYGYTF.

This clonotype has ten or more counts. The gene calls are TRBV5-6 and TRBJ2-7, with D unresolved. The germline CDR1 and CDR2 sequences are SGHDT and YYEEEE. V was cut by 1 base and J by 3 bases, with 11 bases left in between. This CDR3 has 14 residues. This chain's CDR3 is CASSLKPNFYEQYF. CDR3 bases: TGTGCCAGCAGCTTGAAGCCGAACTTCTACGAGCAGTACTTC.

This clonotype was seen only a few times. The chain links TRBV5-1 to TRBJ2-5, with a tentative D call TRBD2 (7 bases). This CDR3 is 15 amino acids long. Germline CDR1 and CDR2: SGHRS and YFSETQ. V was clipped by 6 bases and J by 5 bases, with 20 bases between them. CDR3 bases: TGCGCCAGCAACACCGGGGGGCCGGGGACTGAGACCCAGTACTTC. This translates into CASNTGGPGTETQYF.